The 27 T cell receptor beta chains in this list originate from one sample, sequenced in a study of regulatory T cells in long-lasting Graves disease. Researchers made TCR beta libraries by using iRepertoire HTBI primers and running Arm-PCR on CDR3 regions. One entry per CDR3 protein results from TCRdb running MiXCR on the multiplex PCR reads. The repertoire holds 400,000 to 650,000 distinct CDR3 sequences, with more than 15% as singletons. Time point meaning: newly diagnosed GD, antithyroid drugs for less than 3 months. PBMC-extracted RNA yielded the TCR library. The same data also went into a second study, on T cells in Graves' hyperthyroidism and ophthalmopathy.

The specimen comprised peripheral blood mononuclear cells (PBMCs), sampled at new diagnosis, from a patient treated with antithyroid drugs. The receptors were gathered from a woman between 40 and 65 years old with Graves disease.

Note on this clonotype: At one end, the junction sequence differs from germline, possibly due to a read error. V and J are TRBV30 and TRBJ2-1; no firm D call. The J call is doubtful: the DNA matches TRBJ2-5 better. The CDR3 contains 12 residues. CDR1 GTSNPN and CDR2 SVGIG come from the germline V gene (reference sequence). CDR3 sequence reads: CAWGVEQETQYF. The CDR3 DNA follows: TGTGCCTGGGGTGTGGAACAAGAGACCCAGTACTTC.

This clonotype was recorded many times. The genes are TRBV5-5 and TRBJ1-2; D gene uncertain. The CDR3 consists of 14 residues. CDR1 and CDR2 (germline): SGHKS, YYEKEE (reference sequence). Trimming cost V 4 bases and J 1 base, with 11 bases left between them. The CDR3 protein is CASSPDGINYGYTF. The CDR3, as DNA: TGTGCCAGCAGCCCAGACGGCATTAACTATGGCTACACCTTC.

This clonotype has at least ten counts. The chain is built from TRBV15 and TRBJ1-5; D gene ambiguous. V lost 3 bases to trimming and J lost 6 bases, with 18 bases between them. In germline, CDR1 is LNHNV, CDR2 YYDKDF (reference sequence). The CDR3 sequence is 16 residues long. CDR3 protein: CATSSRQAPGVQPQHF. In DNA, the CDR3 is TGTGCCACCAGCAGCAGGCAGGCTCCGGGTGTTCAGCCCCAGCATTTT.

The genes are TRBV15 and TRBJ2-1; D is ambiguous. Germline V gives CDR1 LNHNV, CDR2 YYDKDF (reference sequence). The CDR3 loop spans 15 amino acids. V was shortened by 1 base and J by 3 bases, with 10 bases between the two germline ends. The CDR3 loop reads CATSRVGMLYNEQFF. In DNA form, the CDR3 reads TGTGCCACCAGCAGAGTAGGAATGCTCTACAATGAGCAGTTCTTC.

This clonotype has at least ten counts. The chain has TRBV5-1 and TRBJ2-1; 8 bases line up with TRBD2. The trim removed 2 bases at V and 2 bases at J, leaving 6 bases unmatched. CDR3 size: 16 residues. In germline, CDR1 is SGHRS, CDR2 YFSETQ. The DNA for the CDR3 is TGCGCCAGCAGCTTTATGGCGGGGGGTGCCTACAATGAGCAGTTCTTC. It codes for CASSFMAGGAYNEQFF.

To note about this clonotype: A read error may explain this, as a much larger clone is one base away. V usage is TRBV12-3 or TRBV12-4 and J usage is TRBJ2-1, with 10 nucleotides matching TRBD1. Germline trimming cut 7 bases from V and 12 bases from J; bases unmatched to any gene: 24. There are 18 residues in the CDR3. CDR3 in amino acids: CASIPSGGRTGGTRAQFF. CDR3 DNA sequence: TGTGCCAGCATCCCCTCAGGGGGAAGGACAGGGGGGACTAGGGCGCAGTTCTTC.

The genes are TRBV29-1 and TRBJ1-4; TRBD1 matches at 7 bases. Germline CDR1 reads SQVTM; CDR2 reads ANQGSEA. This CDR3 has 12 amino acids. The trim removed 4 bases at V and 7 bases at J, leaving 3 bases unmatched. The CDR3 reads CSVVTGFEKLFF. The CDR3 DNA follows: TGCAGCGTTGTGACAGGGTTTGAAAAACTGTTTTTT.

The chain has TRBV6-2 or TRBV6-3 and TRBJ2-7; weak D call: TRBD1 (6 bases). Trimming removed 4 bases at V and 3 bases at J, with 16 bases between. Germline CDR1 and CDR2: MNHEY and SVGEGT. The length of the CDR3 is 15 residues. CDR3 bases: TGTGCCAGCAGTTCTCAAGACCGGGACATCTACGAGCAGTACTTC. Translated, it gives CASSSQDRDIYEQYF.

This clonotype was recorded at least ten times. The gene calls are TRBV20-1 and TRBJ2-5; 8 positions agree with TRBD1. J was trimmed by 0 bases and V by 7 bases; bases with no gene match: 13. CDR1 DFQATT and CDR2 SNEGSKA come from the germline V gene (reference sequence). This CDR3 spans 16 amino acids. The CDR3 reads CSVSALQGEHQETQYF. Written as DNA, the CDR3 is TGCAGTGTATCCGCCCTACAGGGGGAACACCAAGAGACCCAGTACTTC.

The V gene is TRBV3-1, the J gene TRBJ1-6, with a weak D call TRBD1 (5 bases). Germline lookup yields CDR1 LGHDT and CDR2 YNNKEL (reference sequence). The CDR3 is 15 amino acids. The V end was cut by 5 bases, the J end by 7 bases, with 15 bases between. Written as DNA, the CDR3 is TGTGCCAGCAGCTACGCCCCCGGGACCAATTCACCCCTCCACTTT. It yields the protein CASSYAPGTNSPLHF.

This clonotype was counted between two and nine times. The chain carries TRBV5-1 and TRBJ1-2, with D uncertain. V lost 6 bases, J lost 4 bases, and 10 bases lay in between. The germline V gene has CDR1 SGHRS and CDR2 YFSETQ. This CDR3 is built from 12 residues. The CDR3 DNA reads TGCGCCAGCACCCAAGAGGGCTATGGCTACACCTTC. Amino acids: CASTQEGYGYTF.

This chain uses TRBV2 with TRBJ2-3; no firm D call. Looked up from germline, CDR1 is SNHLY and CDR2 is FYNNEI. The CDR3 is 13 amino acids. Between the trimmed V and J ends, which lost 7 bases and 3 bases, there was a span of 11 bases. CDR3 DNA sequence: TGTGCCAGCACCCTGACTCGTACAGATACGCAGTATTTT. Amino acids: CASTLTRTDTQYF.

V is TRBV7-9 and J is TRBJ1-5; 9 nucleotides agree with TRBD1. The CDR3 has 18 residues. CDR1 is SEHNR, CDR2 FQNEAQ, per germline (reference sequence). V was clipped by 5 bases and J by 6 bases; unmatched bases: 17. CDR3 coding DNA: TGTGCCAGCAGCACAGGGAAGTTGGGACAGGGATTTGGTCAGCCCCAGCATTTT. It is translated as CASSTGKLGQGFGQPQHF.

This clonotype appeared once. With a far larger clone one base away, a read error is the likely cause. The J gene is TRBJ2-5, the V gene TRBV11-2; no clear D gene. Germline loops: CDR1 SGHAT, CDR2 FQNNGV. CDR3 size: 14 residues. With 6 bases removed from V and 11 bases from J, the gap between germline ends came to 22 bases. CDR3 DNA: TGTGCCAGCAGACCAGGAAGCTCCTACAATGAGCAGTACTTC. It translates to CASRPGSSYNEQYF.

The chain recombines TRBV19 with TRBJ2-5; D remains ambiguous. Trimming took off 2 bases at V and 3 bases at J, with 10 bases between the two ends. This CDR3 has 14 residues. Germline CDR1 is LNHDA and CDR2 is SQIVND (reference sequence). CDR3 sequence: CASSISRLEETQYF. The CDR3 bases are TGTGCCAGTAGTATAAGTAGATTAGAAGAGACCCAGTACTTC.

This clonotype was seen a few times. The chain couples TRBV4-1 to TRBJ2-7; 8 positions agree with TRBD2. This CDR3 spans 16 amino acids. In germline, CDR1 is MGHRA, CDR2 YSYEKL. The V and J ends lost 4 bases and 1 base, in that order; junction bases with no gene match: 9. The CDR3, as DNA: TGCGCCAGCAGCCTTGCTTTGGGCGGGGGGTCCTACGAGCAGTACTTC. Protein sequence: CASSLALGGGSYEQYF.

This clonotype was seen many times. V and J are TRBV12-3 or TRBV12-4 and TRBJ1-2, with D maybe TRBD1 (5 bases). Deletions cut 3 bases from V and 7 bases from J, with 12 bases between. The CDR3 consists of 13 residues. CDR3 in DNA: TGTGCCAGCAGTTTTCGAGGGGAGGCTGGCTACACCTTC. This gives the protein CASSFRGEAGYTF.

The gene calls are TRBV5-1 and TRBJ2-7, with TRBD1 identical over 8 bases. The CDR3 has 15 amino acids. V was pared by 0 bases and J by 5 bases, with 7 bases of the junction left unmatched. The V gene's germline CDR1 is SGHRS and CDR2 YFSETQ. In nucleotides, the CDR3 is TGCGCCAGCAGCTTGGCAGGGGGCGGTCAGAACGAGCAGTACTTC. Translating gives CASSLAGGGQNEQYF.

This clonotype has ten or more counts. The CDR3 coding sequence is TGCGCCAGCAGCATACAGGGGGCTACTGATTCACCCCTCCACTTT. As protein: CASSIQGATDSPLHF. The chain recombines TRBV5-1 with TRBJ1-6, with 9 bases lining up with TRBD1. J gave up 8 bases and V 4 bases, and 7 bases lay outside the gene matches. The CDR3 has 15 residues. Germline loops: CDR1 SGHRS, CDR2 YFSETQ. Drawing the rest from reference TRBV5-1 and TRBJ1-6, the complete variable domain is KAGVTQTPRYLIKTRGQQVTLSCSPISGHRSVSWYQQTPGQGLQFLFEYFSETQRNKGNFPGRFSGRQFSNSRSEMNVSTLELGDSALYLCASSIQGATDSPLHFGNGTRLTVT.

This clonotype came up a few times. V gene TRBV27 combines with J gene TRBJ1-6; weak D call: TRBD1 (5 bases). V was shortened by 7 bases and J by 7 bases, with 17 bases between the two germline ends. This CDR3 is 15 amino acids long. Germline V gene lookup returns CDR1 MNHEY and CDR2 SMNVEV (reference sequence). This chain's CDR3 is CASTSAGRENSPLHF. The CDR3 nucleotides are TGTGCCAGCACCTCGGCCGGCAGGGAGAATTCACCCCTCCACTTT.

The chain recombines TRBV4-1 with TRBJ2-1; the D call may be TRBD1 or TRBD2 (6 bases each). Deletions cut 3 bases from V and 6 bases from J, with 15 bases between. The CDR3 consists of 15 residues. Germline V gives CDR1 MGHRA, CDR2 YSYEKL. The CDR3 loop is CASSQGQRRGNEQFF. The DNA for the CDR3 is TGCGCCAGCAGCCAGGGACAAAGGAGGGGCAATGAGCAGTTCTTC.

A word on this clonotype: A far more abundant clone sits one base away, making this likely a read error. The chain has TRBV28 and TRBJ2-7, with 9 bases that match TRBD1. In germline, CDR1 is MDHEN, CDR2 SYDVKM. The CDR3 runs to 16 residues. CDR3 sequence: CASRPSDRGIDYKQYF. CDR3 in DNA: TGTGCCAGCAGACCCTCCGACAGGGGGATTGACTACAAGCAGTACTTC.

The chain has TRBV19 and TRBJ2-7; D gene uncertain. V was shortened by 1 base and J by 2 bases, with 12 bases between the two germline ends. This CDR3 comprises 15 residues. Germline V gene sequence: CDR1 LNHDA, CDR2 SQIVND (reference sequence). The CDR3 sequence is CASSIVGSATYEQYF. The CDR3 coding sequence is TGTGCCAGTAGTATAGTGGGCAGCGCTACCTACGAGCAGTACTTC.

This chain uses TRBV2 with TRBJ1-6; possible D gene TRBD1, 5 bases. This CDR3 has 14 residues. Looked up from germline, CDR1 is SNHLY and CDR2 is FYNNEI. Trimming took off 5 bases at V and 10 bases at J, with 15 bases between the two ends. The CDR3 DNA follows: TGTGCCAGCAGTTGGGCCCGGGGCGGCTCACCCCTCCACTTT. Translation: CASSWARGGSPLHF.

This clonotype was detected many times. The chain links TRBV6-1 to TRBJ2-7; TRBD2 might be the D (6 bases). This CDR3 contains 14 residues. Deletions cut 7 bases from V and 5 bases from J, with 18 bases between. Germline values: CDR1 MNHNS, CDR2 SASEGT. This CDR3 is CASKRRGEIHEQYF. The DNA for the CDR3 is TGTGCCAGCAAGAGGAGGGGAGAGATCCACGAGCAGTACTTC.

This chain connects TRBV12-3 or TRBV12-4 to TRBJ2-6; either TRBD1 or TRBD2 may supply D (5 bases each). V was pared by 5 bases and J by 0 bases, with 11 bases between. The length of the CDR3 is 16 residues. CDR3 nucleotides: TGTGCCAGCAGTCGGGGCGGAACCTCTGGGGCCAACGTCCTGACTTTC. Translated: CASSRGGTSGANVLTF.

Regarding this clonotype: A read error may account for a junction end that differs from germline. V gene TRBV3-1 combines with J gene TRBJ1-1; D uncertain. The CDR3 runs 11 residues. Per germline, CDR1 LGHDT and CDR2 YNNKEL (reference sequence). The CDR3 DNA is TGTACCAGCAGCCACACTGCCGGAGCTTTCTTT. It specifies CTSSHTAGAFF.